This T cell receptor beta chain is drawn from a study of CD8+ T cells in alopecia areata. Once RNA had been extracted, it was reverse transcribed into cDNA to act as the sequencing template. Generated by immunoSEQ multiplex PCR, the TCRdb table keeps only in-frame clones and is missing some. The table has approximately 210,000 clones, roughly three fifths seen once. Trimming cost V 4 bases and J 6 bases, with 20 bases left between them. Per the germline V gene, CDR1 is GTSNPN and CDR2 is SVGIG (reference sequence). The CDR3 is 15 residues long. Treatment noted: oral pan-JAK inhibitor, 5-10 mg twice daily.

The rearrangement links TRBV30 to TRBJ2-3; D may be TRBD2 (6 bases). This clonotype was obtained from a human donor with alopecia areata. This material consisted of CD4+ T cells sorted from blood, taken around week 49, from a patient treated with tofacitinib. This chain's CDR3 is CAWTILGARDDTQYF. CDR3 nucleotides: TGTGCCTGGACCATCCTTGGGGCGCGGGACGATACGCAGTATTTT.